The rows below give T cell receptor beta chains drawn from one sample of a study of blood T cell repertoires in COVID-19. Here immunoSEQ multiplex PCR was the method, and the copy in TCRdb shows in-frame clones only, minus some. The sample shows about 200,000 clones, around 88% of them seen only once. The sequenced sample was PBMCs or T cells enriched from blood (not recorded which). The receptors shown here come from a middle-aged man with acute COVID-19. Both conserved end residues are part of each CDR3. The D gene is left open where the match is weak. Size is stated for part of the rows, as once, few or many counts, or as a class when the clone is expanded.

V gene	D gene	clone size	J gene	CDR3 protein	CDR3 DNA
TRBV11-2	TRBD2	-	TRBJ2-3	CASSVIAGGPTDTQYF	TGTGCCAGCAGCGTAATAGCGGGAGGGCCCACAGATACGCAGTATTTT
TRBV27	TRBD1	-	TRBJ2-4	CASSRGQGANIQYF	TGTGCCAGCAGCCGAGGGCAGGGGGCAAACATTCAGTACTTC
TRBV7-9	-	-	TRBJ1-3	CASSSLSGNTIYF	TGTGCCAGCAGCTCCCTATCTGGAAACACCATATATTTT
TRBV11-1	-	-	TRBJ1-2	CASSYPGGTEEGYTF	TGTGCCAGCAGTTACCCGGGGGGCACGGAAGAAGGCTACACCTTC
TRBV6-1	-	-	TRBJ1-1	CASSEGFEDTEAFF	TGTGCCAGCAGTGAAGGGTTCGAGGACACTGAAGCTTTCTTT
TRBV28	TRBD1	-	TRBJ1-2	CASSLIEGAVYGYTF	TGTGCCAGCAGTTTAATCGAGGGGGCAGTCTATGGCTACACCTTC
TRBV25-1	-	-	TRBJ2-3	CASSEVGRTSDTQYF	TGTGCCAGCAGTGAAGTTGGGCGGACAAGTGATACGCAGTATTTT
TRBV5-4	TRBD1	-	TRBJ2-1	CASSLVFGTGLVIDEQFF	TGTGCCAGCAGCTTGGTGTTTGGGACAGGGCTTGTCATCGATGAGCAGTTCTTC
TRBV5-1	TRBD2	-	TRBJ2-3	CASRRLAGDVGDTQYF	TGCGCCAGCAGGAGGCTAGCGGGAGATGTTGGGGATACGCAGTATTTT
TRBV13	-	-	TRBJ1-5	CASSLSSFNQPQHF	TGTGCCAGCAGCTTAAGTAGTTTCAATCAGCCCCAGCATTTT
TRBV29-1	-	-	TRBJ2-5	CSVEGWGLRETQYF	TGCAGCGTTGAAGGGTGGGGCCTGAGAGAGACCCAGTACTTC
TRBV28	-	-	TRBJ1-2	CASSPTRDDNYGYTF	TGTGCCAGCAGTCCAACGCGGGATGATAACTATGGCTACACCTTC
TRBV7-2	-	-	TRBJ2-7	CASSRLSDSYEQYF	TGTGCCAGCAGTCGACTAAGCGACTCCTACGAGCAGTACTTC
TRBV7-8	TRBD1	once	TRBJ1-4	CASSFRDRAGEKLFF	TGTGCCAGCAGCTTCCGGGACAGGGCTGGGGAAAAACTGTTTTTT
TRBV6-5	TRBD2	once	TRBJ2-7	CASTPGGAYEQYF	TGTGCCAGCACCCCGGGGGGGGCCTACGAGCAGTACTTC
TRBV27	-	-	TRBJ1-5	CASSRQVNSNQPQHF	TGTGCCAGCAGCAGACAGGTAAATAGCAATCAGCCCCAGCATTTT
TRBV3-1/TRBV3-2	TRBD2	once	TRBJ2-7	CASSPSGRQYEQYF	TGTGCCAGCAGTCCTAGCGGGAGGCAGTACGAGCAGTACTTC
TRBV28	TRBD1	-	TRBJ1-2	CASSFGGTGLYGYTF	TGTGCCAGCAGTTTCGGAGGGACAGGGCTCTATGGCTACACCTTC
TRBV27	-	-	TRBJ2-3	CASSLFGMSVDTQYF	TGTGCCAGCAGTTTATTCGGGATGTCGGTAGATACGCAGTATTTT
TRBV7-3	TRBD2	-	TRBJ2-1	CASSSRAGSYNEQFF	TGTGCCAGCAGCTCTCGAGCGGGGTCCTACAATGAGCAGTTCTTC
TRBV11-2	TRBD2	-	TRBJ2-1	CASSKRESDNEQFF	TGTGCCAGCAGTAAGCGGGAATCGGACAATGAGCAGTTCTTC
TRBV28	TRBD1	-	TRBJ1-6	CASSLKNRGLHF	TGTGCCAGCAGTTTAAAGAACAGGGGCCTCCACTTT
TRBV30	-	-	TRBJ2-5	CAWSFGGNAQYF	TGTGCCTGGAGCTTCGGAGGGAACGCCCAGTACTTC
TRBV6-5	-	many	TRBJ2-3	CARHTDTQYF	TGTGCCAGACACACAGATACGCAGTATTTT
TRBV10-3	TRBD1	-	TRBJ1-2	CATGAGGTGSYGYTF	TGTGCCACAGGGGCGGGAGGGACAGGATCCTATGGCTACACCTTC
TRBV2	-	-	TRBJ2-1	CASSGSSDEQFF	TGTGCCAGCTCAGGAAGCTCCGATGAGCAGTTCTTC
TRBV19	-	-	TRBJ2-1	CASSQGLTEQFF	TGTGCCAGTAGTCAGGGACTTACTGAGCAGTTCTTC